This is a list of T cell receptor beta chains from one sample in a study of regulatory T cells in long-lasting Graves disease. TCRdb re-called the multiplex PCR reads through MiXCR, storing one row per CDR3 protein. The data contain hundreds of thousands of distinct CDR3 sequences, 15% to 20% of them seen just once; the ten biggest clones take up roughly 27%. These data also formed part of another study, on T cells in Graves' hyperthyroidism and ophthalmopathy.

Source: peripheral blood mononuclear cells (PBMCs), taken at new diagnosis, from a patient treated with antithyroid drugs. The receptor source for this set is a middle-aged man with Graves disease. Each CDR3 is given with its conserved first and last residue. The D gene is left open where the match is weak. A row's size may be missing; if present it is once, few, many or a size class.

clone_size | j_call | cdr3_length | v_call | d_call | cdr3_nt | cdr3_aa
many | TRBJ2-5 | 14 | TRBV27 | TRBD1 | TGTGCCAGCAGGGGACAGAGATTTGAAGAGACCCAGTACTTC | CASRGQRFEETQYF
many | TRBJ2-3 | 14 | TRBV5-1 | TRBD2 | TGCGCCAGCAACTTAGCGGGGGTTGAAGATACGCAGTATTTT | CASNLAGVEDTQYF
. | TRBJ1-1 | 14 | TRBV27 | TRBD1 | TGTGCCAGCAGGGTCAGGGGGGGTTACACTGAAGCTTTCTTT | CASRVRGGYTEAFF
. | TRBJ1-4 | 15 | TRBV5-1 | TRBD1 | TGCGCCAGCAGGGCCCGACAGGGAGTTAATGAAAAACTGTTTTTT | CASRARQGVNEKLFF
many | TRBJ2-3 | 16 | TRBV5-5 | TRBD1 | TGTGCCAGCAGCTTTGGCCAGGGGGCCGACACAGATACGCAGTATTTT | CASSFGQGADTDTQYF
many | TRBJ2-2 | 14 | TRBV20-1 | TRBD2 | TGCAGTGCCCCACCGACTAGCGAGCCCGGGGAGCTGTTTTTT | CSAPPTSEPGELFF
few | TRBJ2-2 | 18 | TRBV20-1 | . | TGCAGTGCTAGAGATTGGGGACGGAGTTCTACGAACACCGGGGAGCTGTTTTTT | CSARDWGRSSTNTGELFF
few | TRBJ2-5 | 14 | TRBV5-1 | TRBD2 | TGCGCCAGCAGCCATGAGCGGGGGGAAGAGACCCAGTACTTC | CASSHERGEETQYF
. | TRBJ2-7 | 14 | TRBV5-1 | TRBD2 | TGCGCCAGCAGCTTGTTCCTAGCGGGGGAAGCGCAGTACTTC | CASSLFLAGEAQYF
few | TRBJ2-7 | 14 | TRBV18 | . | TGTGCCAGCTCGACCCGGTCGGATACCTACGAGCAGTACTTC | CASSTRSDTYEQYF
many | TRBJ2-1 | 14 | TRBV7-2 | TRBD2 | TGTGCCAGCGGCGGGGGGGCCTCGCGAAATGAGCAGTTCTTC | CASGGGASRNEQFF
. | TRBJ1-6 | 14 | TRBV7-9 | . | TGTGCCAGCAGCTCGACACGGGGTGAATCACCCCTCCACTTT | CASSSTRGESPLHF
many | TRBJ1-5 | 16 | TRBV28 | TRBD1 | TGTGCCAGCAGTTACCTCATCGACAGGGATGGGCAGCCCCAGCATTTT | CASSYLIDRDGQPQHF
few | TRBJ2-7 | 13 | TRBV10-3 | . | TGTGCCATCAGGCAGGGGAGGATCTCCGAGCAGTACTTC | CAIRQGRISEQYF
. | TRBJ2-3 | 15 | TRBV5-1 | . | TGCGCCAGCAGCTTCGGGGACGGAAGCACAGATACGCAGTATTTT | CASSFGDGSTDTQYF
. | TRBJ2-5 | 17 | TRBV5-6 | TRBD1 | TGTGCCAGCAGCTTGGGACTCAGACAGGGTTGGTCAGAGACCCAGTACTTC | CASSLGLRQGWSETQYF
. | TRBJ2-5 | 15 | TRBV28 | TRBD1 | TGTGCCAGCAGCCACCGGGACAGGAGTCGAGAGACCCAGTACTTC | CASSHRDRSRETQYF
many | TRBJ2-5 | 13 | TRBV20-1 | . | TGCAGTGCTAGATCCGCAGGGTGGGAGACCCAGTACTTC | CSARSAGWETQYF
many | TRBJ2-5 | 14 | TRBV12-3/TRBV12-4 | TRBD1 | TGTGCCAGCAGTCCGACAGGGGGAGAGGAGACCCAGTACTTC | CASSPTGGEETQYF
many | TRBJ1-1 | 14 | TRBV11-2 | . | TGTGCCAGCAGCTTAGGGCGCTGGAACACTGAAGCTTTCTTT | CASSLGRWNTEAFF
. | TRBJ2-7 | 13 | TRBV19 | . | TGTGCCAGTAGTTCCAGAGCCAACTACGAGCAGTACTTC | CASSSRANYEQYF
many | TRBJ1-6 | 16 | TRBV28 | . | TGTGCCAGCACCCAGGGGTCAGGCTCCTATAATTCACCCCTCCACTTT | CASTQGSGSYNSPLHF
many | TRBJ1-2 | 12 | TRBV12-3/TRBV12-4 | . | TGTGCCAGCAGAGGGAGGGGTTATGGCTACACCTTC | CASRGRGYGYTF
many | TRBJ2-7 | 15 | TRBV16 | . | TGTGCCAGCAGCCAATCGTTTAGGGTAGTTGACGAGCAGTACTTC | CASSQSFRVVDEQYF
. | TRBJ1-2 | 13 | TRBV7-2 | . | TGTGCCAGCAGCTTCGGCAGTAACTATGGCTACACCTTC | CASSFGSNYGYTF